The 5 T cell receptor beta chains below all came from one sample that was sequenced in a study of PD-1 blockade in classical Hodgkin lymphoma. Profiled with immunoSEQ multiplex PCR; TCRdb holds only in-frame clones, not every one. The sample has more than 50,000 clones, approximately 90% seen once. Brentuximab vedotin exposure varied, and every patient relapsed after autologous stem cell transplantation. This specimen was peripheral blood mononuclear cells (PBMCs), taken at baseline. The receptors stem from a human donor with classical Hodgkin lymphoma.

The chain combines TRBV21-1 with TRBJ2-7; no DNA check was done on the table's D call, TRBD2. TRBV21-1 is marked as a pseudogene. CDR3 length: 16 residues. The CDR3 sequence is CASSKRPKKPTYEQYF. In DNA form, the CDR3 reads TGTGCCAGCAGCAAACGCCCCAAAAAACCTACCTACGAGCAGTACTTC.

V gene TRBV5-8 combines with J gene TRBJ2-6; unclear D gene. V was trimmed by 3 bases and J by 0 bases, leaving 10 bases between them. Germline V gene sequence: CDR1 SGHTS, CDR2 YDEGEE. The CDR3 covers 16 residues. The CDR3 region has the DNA TGTGCCAGCAGCTACTGGTGGATCTCTGGGGCCAACGTCCTGACTTTC. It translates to CASSYWWISGANVLTF.

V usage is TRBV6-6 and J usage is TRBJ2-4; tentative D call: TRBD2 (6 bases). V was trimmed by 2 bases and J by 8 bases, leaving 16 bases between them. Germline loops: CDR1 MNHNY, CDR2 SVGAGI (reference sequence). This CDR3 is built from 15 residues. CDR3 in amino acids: CASSYERGVRDIQYF. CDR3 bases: TGTGCCAGCAGTTACGAGCGCGGGGTTAGGGACATTCAGTACTTC.

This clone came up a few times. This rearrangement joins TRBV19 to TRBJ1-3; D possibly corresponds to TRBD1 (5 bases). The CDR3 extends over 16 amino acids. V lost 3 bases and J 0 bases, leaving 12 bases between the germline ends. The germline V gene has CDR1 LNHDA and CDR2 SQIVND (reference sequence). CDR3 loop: CASSIEGSFSGNTIYF. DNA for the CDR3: TGTGCCAGTAGTATTGAGGGGAGCTTCTCTGGAAACACCATATATTTT.

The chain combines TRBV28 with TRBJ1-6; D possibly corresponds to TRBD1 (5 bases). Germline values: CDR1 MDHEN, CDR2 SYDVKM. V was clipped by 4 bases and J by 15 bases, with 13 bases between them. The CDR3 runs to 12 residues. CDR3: CASSSPGESLHF. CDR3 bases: TGTGCCAGCAGTTCCCCGGGGGAGAGCCTCCACTTT.